A selection of T cell receptor beta chains follows, all from one sample in a study of post-analysis software for immune sequencing data. TCRdb redid the calling of the PCR reads with MiXCR, one entry per CDR3 protein. The data contain 150,000 to 200,000 distinct CDR3 sequences, around 36% of them singletons. The sample in question was blood, obtained after autologous hematopoietic stem cell transplantation. All receptors derive from a girl aged 10 to 17 with multiple sclerosis. Both conserved end residues are part of each CDR3. The D gene is left open where the match is weak. The listing skips clone size in some rows; elsewhere it reads once, few, many or a size class.

d_call | j_call | clone_size | v_call | cdr3_aa | cdr3_nt
TRBD1 | TRBJ2-7 | NA | TRBV28 | CASSSPGGDRGVEQYF | TGTGCCAGCAGCTCTCCCGGAGGGGACAGGGGGGTCGAGCAGTACTTC
TRBD1 | TRBJ1-4 | NA | TRBV5-1 | CASSLQGGGRNEKLFF | TGCGCCAGCAGCCTACAAGGGGGCGGAAGAAATGAAAAACTGTTTTTT
TRBD1 | TRBJ2-7 | few | TRBV6-1 | CASSKGQVTMKPYEQYF | TGTGCCAGCAGTAAAGGACAGGTCACTATGAAACCCTACGAGCAGTACTTC
NA | TRBJ2-5 | NA | TRBV20-1 | CSAILGVRETQYF | TGCAGTGCTATCCTGGGGGTACGAGAGACCCAGTACTTC
TRBD2 | TRBJ2-1 | many | TRBV20-1 | CSARDWLAGNSEQFF | TGCAGTGCTAGAGATTGGCTAGCGGGTAATAGTGAGCAGTTCTTC
TRBD2 | TRBJ2-3 | NA | TRBV6-2/TRBV6-3 | CASSYLGLAGGPDTQYF | TGTGCCAGCAGTTACCTTGGACTAGCGGGAGGACCAGATACGCAGTATTTT
NA | TRBJ1-4 | NA | TRBV20-1 | CSARDFGPAEKLFF | TGCAGTGCTAGAGATTTTGGCCCCGCGGAAAAACTGTTTTTT
NA | TRBJ2-6 | NA | TRBV7-6 | CASSTYHSGANVLTF | TGTGCCAGCAGCACCTACCACTCTGGGGCCAACGTCCTGACTTTC
TRBD1 | TRBJ2-1 | NA | TRBV20-1 | CSATVGTGGLNEQFF | TGCAGTGCTACAGTGGGGACAGGGGGTTTGAATGAGCAGTTCTTC
TRBD1 | TRBJ1-5 | few | TRBV5-5 | CASSTGTGNQPQHF | TGTGCCAGCAGCACCGGGACAGGCAATCAGCCCCAGCATTTT
NA | TRBJ1-5 | many | TRBV5-1 | CASSPEGDQPQHF | TGCGCCAGCAGCCCGGAGGGGGATCAGCCCCAGCATTTT
NA | TRBJ2-1 | few | TRBV29-1 | CSAKTRYNEQFF | TGCAGCGCCAAGACTAGATACAATGAGCAGTTCTTC
TRBD1 | TRBJ1-1 | NA | TRBV7-2 | CASSLPGQGAFF | TGTGCCAGCAGCTTACCGGGACAGGGAGCTTTCTTT
TRBD2 | TRBJ2-7 | once | TRBV2 | CASSRLAGESYEQYF | TGTGCCAGCAGTCGACTAGCGGGAGAATCCTACGAGCAGTACTTC
TRBD1 | TRBJ2-2 | NA | TRBV20-1 | CSARSGQGTGELFF | TGCAGTGCTAGGTCCGGACAGGGCACCGGGGAGCTGTTTTTT
NA | TRBJ2-5 | many | TRBV9 | CASSVGLTQETQYF | TGTGCCAGCAGCGTAGGTCTTACCCAAGAGACCCAGTACTTC
NA | TRBJ2-4 | few | TRBV12-3/TRBV12-4 | CASSLRRGNLAKNIQYF | TGTGCCAGCAGTTTAAGGCGGGGCAACCTAGCCAAAAACATTCAGTACTTC
NA | TRBJ1-1 | NA | TRBV6-6 | CASSYGGLGMSTEAFF | TGTGCCAGCAGTTACGGCGGCCTGGGAATGAGCACTGAAGCTTTCTTT
NA | TRBJ1-2 | few | TRBV20-1 | CSARRIFGYTF | TGCAGTGCTAGGAGGATATTTGGCTACACCTTC
NA | TRBJ2-5 | NA | TRBV7-2 | CASSLGMSSVGTQYF | TGTGCCAGCAGCTTAGGGATGAGTAGTGTCGGGACCCAGTACTTC
NA | TRBJ2-3 | NA | TRBV5-5 | CASSLGSAWGTDTQYF | TGTGCCAGCAGCTTGGGGAGCGCTTGGGGCACAGATACGCAGTATTTT
NA | TRBJ1-2 | few | TRBV6-1 | CASSEWGSLRTF | TGTGCCAGCAGTGAATGGGGCTCCCTTCGCACCTTC
NA | TRBJ2-7 | NA | TRBV11-2 | CASELSYEQYF | TGTGCCAGCGAGCTCTCCTACGAGCAGTACTTC
TRBD1 | TRBJ2-1 | NA | TRBV5-1 | CASSLVGQGETSYNEQFF | TGCGCCAGCAGCTTGGTAGGACAGGGGGAAACCTCCTACAATGAGCAGTTCTTC
NA | TRBJ2-1 | once | TRBV28 | CASSFLQDNNEQFF | TGTGCCAGCAGTTTCCTACAGGATAACAATGAGCAGTTCTTC
TRBD2 | TRBJ2-3 | few | TRBV10-2 | CASCPGLAGVTQYF | TGCGCCAGCTGTCCGGGACTAGCGGGAGTTACGCAGTATTTT
TRBD1 | TRBJ2-7 | NA | TRBV7-9 | CASRAGGYEQYF | TGTGCCAGCAGGGCAGGGGGCTACGAGCAGTACTTC
TRBD1 | TRBJ2-7 | few | TRBV12-3/TRBV12-4 | CASSSQDRGRTYEQYF | TGTGCCAGCAGTTCACAAGACAGGGGCCGCACCTACGAGCAGTACTTC
NA | TRBJ2-7 | NA | TRBV7-9 | CASNFGSYEQYF | TGTGCCAGTAACTTCGGCTCCTACGAGCAGTACTTC
NA | TRBJ2-5 | NA | TRBV6-2/TRBV6-3 | CASSPAGGHQETQYF | TGTGCCAGCAGCCCAGCTGGGGGTCACCAAGAGACCCAGTACTTC
TRBD2 | TRBJ2-1 | NA | TRBV6-5 | CATKGLAPTYNEQFF | TGTGCCACAAAAGGACTAGCGCCCACCTACAATGAGCAGTTCTTC
NA | TRBJ1-2 | few | TRBV20-1 | CSARDPLGGKYGYTF | TGCAGTGCTAGAGATCCCCTCGGGGGTAAATATGGCTACACCTTC
TRBD1 | TRBJ1-5 | NA | TRBV25-1 | CASSEYQGVDQPQHF | TGTGCCAGCAGTGAATATCAGGGGGTGGATCAGCCCCAGCATTTT
NA | TRBJ2-1 | medium-sized | TRBV29-1 | CSVVGTVRGEQFF | TGCAGCGTTGTGGGGACTGTACGGGGTGAGCAGTTCTTC
NA | TRBJ2-6 | NA | TRBV29-1 | CSVAGTGANVLTF | TGCAGCGTAGCCGGGACCGGGGCCAACGTCCTGACTTTC
TRBD2 | TRBJ2-7 | few | TRBV7-6 | CASSLGGSQYYEQYF | TGTGCCAGCAGCTTAGGCGGGAGTCAATACTACGAGCAGTACTTC
NA | TRBJ2-3 | NA | TRBV29-1 | CGGQVLTGRDTQYF | TGCGGCGGACAGGTGCTGACAGGGAGGGATACGCAGTATTTT
NA | TRBJ2-3 | many | TRBV20-1 | CSARDRVADTQYF | TGCAGTGCTAGAGACAGGGTCGCAGATACGCAGTATTTT
NA | TRBJ1-6 | many | TRBV29-1 | CSARTSYNSPLHF | TGCAGCGCACGGACGTCCTATAATTCACCCCTCCACTTT
NA | TRBJ2-1 | NA | TRBV28 | CASSNPPGWYNEQFF | TGTGCCAGCTCTAACCCGCCAGGTTGGTACAATGAGCAGTTCTTC
NA | TRBJ2-7 | NA | TRBV6-6 | CAISEPGYEQYF | TGTGCCATTTCGGAACCGGGCTACGAGCAGTACTTC
TRBD2 | TRBJ2-1 | NA | TRBV9 | CASGLSGRGNEQFF | TGTGCCAGCGGCCTAAGCGGGAGAGGCAATGAGCAGTTCTTC
NA | TRBJ1-1 | NA | TRBV6-2/TRBV6-3 | CASNQGPTTEAFF | TGTGCCAGCAACCAAGGACCGACCACTGAAGCTTTCTTT
TRBD2 | TRBJ2-3 | NA | TRBV14 | CASSPQLAGVSDTQYF | TGTGCCAGCAGCCCTCAACTAGCGGGAGTATCAGATACGCAGTATTTT
NA | TRBJ2-5 | NA | TRBV12-3/TRBV12-4 | CASSLSGAPQETQYF | TGTGCCAGCAGTTTGAGTGGGGCTCCACAAGAGACCCAGTACTTC
NA | TRBJ2-3 | NA | TRBV14 | CASSQDYNTDTQYF | TGTGCCAGCAGCCAAGATTATAACACAGATACGCAGTATTTT
NA | TRBJ2-7 | NA | TRBV27 | CASSALGEQYF | TGTGCCAGCAGTGCGCTGGGGGAGCAGTACTTC
TRBD2 | TRBJ2-2 | many | TRBV12-3/TRBV12-4 | CASSFAQGGSGELFF | TGTGCCAGCAGTTTTGCGCAGGGAGGGAGTGGGGAGCTGTTTTTT
TRBD2 | TRBJ2-5 | NA | TRBV10-3 | CAISESVAGGVETQYF | TGTGCCATCAGTGAGTCGGTAGCGGGAGGGGTAGAGACCCAGTACTTC
NA | TRBJ1-1 | NA | TRBV20-1 | CSAQSLNTEAFF | TGCAGTGCCCAGTCATTGAACACTGAAGCTTTCTTT
NA | TRBJ2-7 | NA | TRBV7-8 | CASSLRREGRFMQYF | TGTGCCAGCAGCTTAAGGCGAGAGGGCCGTTTCATGCAGTACTTC
NA | TRBJ1-5 | NA | TRBV6-6 | CASSHTPAASNQPQHF | TGTGCCAGTAGTCACACCCCGGCAGCCAGCAATCAGCCCCAGCATTTT
NA | TRBJ2-1 | few | TRBV28 | CASSSRLVGSYNEQFF | TGTGCCAGCAGTTCAAGACTAGTCGGATCCTACAATGAGCAGTTCTTC
TRBD2 | TRBJ2-5 | NA | TRBV3-1 | CASSQDMVAGVQETQYF | TGTGCCAGCAGCCAAGATATGGTAGCGGGGGTGCAAGAGACCCAGTACTTC